One and the same sample provided the 4 T cell receptor beta chains below, sequenced in a study of control samples from healthy donors and cancer patients. Sequenced by immunoSEQ multiplex PCR; TCRdb stores in-frame clones only, minus some. The table records 65,000 to 75,000 clones, roughly 87% of them present only once. Sequencing used blood. These receptors all come from a woman between 50 and 59 years old in good health.

The V and J genes are TRBV5-6 and TRBJ2-7, with a tentative D call TRBD2 (6 bases). V was shortened by 0 bases and J by 3 bases, with 16 bases between the two germline ends. CDR3 length: 16 residues. Looked up from germline, CDR1 is SGHDT and CDR2 is YYEEEE. The CDR3 region is CASSLAGVAEDYEQYF. The CDR3 DNA reads TGTGCCAGCAGCTTGGCCGGAGTAGCGGAGGACTACGAGCAGTACTTC. Supplemented by reference TRBV5-6 and TRBJ2-7, the full variable domain reads DAGVTQSPTHLIKTRGQQVTLRCSPKSGHDTVSWYQQALGQGPQFIFQYYEEEERQRGNFPDRFSGHQFPNYSSELNVNALLLGDSALYLCASSLAGVAEDYEQYFGPGTRLTVT.

The V gene is TRBV2, the J gene TRBJ2-1; 8 nucleotides line up with TRBD2. This CDR3 spans 16 amino acids. Unmatched junction bases numbered 11, after V lost 6 bases and J lost 4 bases. The germline gives CDR1 SNHLY, CDR2 FYNNEI. The DNA for the CDR3 is TGTGCCAGCAGCGATCTTTTATCGGGAGGGTACAATGAGCAGTTCTTC. Residues: CASSDLLSGGYNEQFF.

This sequence joins TRBV6-6 and TRBJ1-2; 8 bases map to TRBD1. CDR1 is MNHNY, CDR2 SVGAGI, per germline (reference sequence). J gave up 1 base and V 7 bases, and 2 bases lay outside the gene matches. The CDR3 runs 13 residues. As DNA, the CDR3 is TGTGCCAGCACAGGGGGCAGTAACTATGGCTACACCTTC. Translating gives CASTGGSNYGYTF.

The chain carries TRBV19 and TRBJ1-1; D remains ambiguous. Germline lookup yields CDR1 LNHDA and CDR2 SQIVND (reference sequence). Trimming left V 1 base short and J 1 base short, with 10 bases between. The CDR3 is made up of 15 amino acids. The CDR3 protein is CASSIGELPNTEAFF. In DNA, the CDR3 is TGTGCCAGTAGTATAGGGGAGCTTCCGAACACTGAAGCTTTCTTT.